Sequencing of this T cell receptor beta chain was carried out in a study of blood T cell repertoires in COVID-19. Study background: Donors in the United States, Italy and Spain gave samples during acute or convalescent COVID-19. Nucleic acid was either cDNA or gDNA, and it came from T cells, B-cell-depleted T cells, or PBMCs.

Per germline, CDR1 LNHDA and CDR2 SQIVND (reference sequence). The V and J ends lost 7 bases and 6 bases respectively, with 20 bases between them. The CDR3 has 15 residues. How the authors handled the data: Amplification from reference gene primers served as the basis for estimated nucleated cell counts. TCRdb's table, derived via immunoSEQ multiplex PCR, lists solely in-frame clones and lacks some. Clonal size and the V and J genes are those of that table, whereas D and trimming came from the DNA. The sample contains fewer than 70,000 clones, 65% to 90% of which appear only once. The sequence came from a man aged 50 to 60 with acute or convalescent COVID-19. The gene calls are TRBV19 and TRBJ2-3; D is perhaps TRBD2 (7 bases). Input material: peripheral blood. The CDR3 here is CASNPYAGAEDTQYF. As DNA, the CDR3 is TGTGCCAGTAACCCCTACGCGGGGGCCGAGGATACGCAGTATTTT.